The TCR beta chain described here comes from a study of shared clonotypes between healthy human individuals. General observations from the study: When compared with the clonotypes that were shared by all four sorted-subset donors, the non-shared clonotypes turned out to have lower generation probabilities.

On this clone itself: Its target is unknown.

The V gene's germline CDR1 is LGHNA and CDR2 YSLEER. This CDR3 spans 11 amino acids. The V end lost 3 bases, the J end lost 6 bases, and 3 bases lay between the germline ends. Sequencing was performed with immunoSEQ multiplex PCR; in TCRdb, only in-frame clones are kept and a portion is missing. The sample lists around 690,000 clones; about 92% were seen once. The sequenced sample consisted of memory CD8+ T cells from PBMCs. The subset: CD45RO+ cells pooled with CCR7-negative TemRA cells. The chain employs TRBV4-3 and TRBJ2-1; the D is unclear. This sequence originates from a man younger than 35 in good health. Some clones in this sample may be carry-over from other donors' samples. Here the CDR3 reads CASSQGNEQFF. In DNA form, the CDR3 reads TGCGCCAGCAGCCAGGGCAATGAGCAGTTCTTC.